A single sample is the source of the 21 T cell receptor beta chains below, sequenced in a study of spatial heterogeneity in lung cancer. The time point was: blood at routine non-recurrence follow-up after resection. Using its own MiXCR run on the 5' RACE reads, TCRdb lists one record per CDR3 protein. The sample yields under 150,000 distinct CDR3 sequences, 11% seen once. Sequencing was performed on PBMCs, taken at follow-up. These receptors all come from a female donor with early-stage non-small cell lung cancer.

This sequence joins TRBV6-2 or TRBV6-3 and TRBJ1-5; the D is unclear. The CDR3 runs to 15 residues. V was clipped by 0 bases and J by 1 base, with 7 bases between them. Germline CDR1 and CDR2: MNHEY and SVGEGT. CDR3 amino acids: CASSYSRGSNQPQHF. CDR3 DNA sequence: TGTGCCAGCAGTTACTCGAGAGGGAGCAATCAGCCCCAGCATTTT.

The chain joins TRBV5-1 to TRBJ1-2; D remains unclear. Germline V gives CDR1 SGHRS, CDR2 YFSETQ. The CDR3 is made up of 13 amino acids. Trimming stripped 0 bases from V and 0 bases from J, with 3 bases between. CDR3: CASSLEANYGYTF. CDR3 bases: TGCGCCAGCAGCTTGGAAGCTAACTATGGCTACACCTTC.

The CDR3 DNA is TGTGCCAGCAGCCAAGATTCCAACCACCAAGAGACCCAGTACTTC. As protein: CASSQDSNHQETQYF. This sequence joins TRBV4-2 and TRBJ2-5; no definite D call. V was clipped by 0 bases and J by 0 bases, with 8 bases between them. The CDR3 is made up of 15 amino acids. CDR1 LGHNA and CDR2 YNFKEQ come from the germline V gene.

The gene calls are TRBV28 and TRBJ2-3; D unclear. Per the germline V gene, CDR1 is MDHEN and CDR2 is SYDVKM. Between the trimmed V and J ends, which lost 5 bases and 6 bases, there was a span of 9 bases. The CDR3 loop spans 12 amino acids. This CDR3 is CASSVYGDTQYF. The CDR3 nucleotides read TGTGCCAGCAGTGTGTATGGGGATACGCAGTATTTT.

The table lists this clonotype with many counts. The chain combines TRBV9 with TRBJ2-7; D possibly matches TRBD1 or TRBD2 (5 bases each). V was cut by 0 bases and J by 2 bases, with 12 bases left in between. The CDR3 covers 15 residues. CDR1 is SGDLS, CDR2 YYNGEE, per germline. The CDR3 DNA follows: TGTGCCAGCAGCGTAGAAGGGGACGGGCCCTACGAGCAGTACTTC. Residues: CASSVEGDGPYEQYF.

This clonotype showed up just a few times. V and J are TRBV29-1 and TRBJ1-1; a possible D gene is TRBD1 (6 bases). This CDR3 has 13 amino acids. Germline lookup yields CDR1 SQVTM and CDR2 ANQGSEA. Trimming took 7 bases from V and 6 from J, leaving 18 bases between them. Here the CDR3 DNA reads TGCAGCGGTCAGGGGTTGGGTCGGGCTGAAGCTTTCTTT. Translation gives CSGQGLGRAEAFF. Using reference TRBV29-1 and TRBJ1-1 for the parts outside the CDR3, the full variable domain is SAVISQKPSRDICQRGTSLTIQCQVDSQVTMMFWYRQQPGQSLTLIATANQGSEATYESGFVIDKFPISRPNLTFSTLTVSNMSPEDSSIYLCSGQGLGRAEAFFGQGTRLTVV.

This clonotype was seen repeatedly, ten times or more. The chain combines TRBV7-3 with TRBJ2-3, with D uncertain. V was shortened by 0 bases and J by 2 bases, with 6 bases between the two germline ends. Looked up from germline, CDR1 is SGHTA and CDR2 is FQGTGA. This CDR3 region has 14 residues. CDR3 nucleotide sequence: TGTGCCAGCAGCTTAACCCCCCTCACAGATACGCAGTATTTT. It yields the protein CASSLTPLTDTQYF.

The V gene is TRBV9, the J gene TRBJ2-2; D possibly corresponds to TRBD2 (5 bases). Trimming removed 3 bases at V and 6 bases at J, with 12 bases between. The CDR3 is 14 residues long. Germline V gives CDR1 SGDLS, CDR2 YYNGEE. CDR3: CASSGRTVPGELFF. CDR3 nucleotides: TGTGCCAGCAGCGGGAGGACCGTGCCCGGGGAGCTGTTTTTT.

This clonotype was seen only a few times. The chain has TRBV7-9 and TRBJ1-1; D possibly corresponds to TRBD1 (5 bases). The CDR3 is made up of 14 amino acids. Trimming left V 7 bases short and J 6 bases short, with 18 bases between. In germline, CDR1 is SEHNR, CDR2 FQNEAQ (reference sequence). The CDR3 spells CASTPPAGTAEAFF. CDR3 nucleotides: TGTGCCAGCACTCCCCCCGCCGGGACCGCTGAAGCTTTCTTT.

For this clonotype: A much larger clone sits a single nucleotide away, making a read error possible. The J gene is TRBJ1-5, the V gene TRBV6-1; D call uncertain. The germline V gene encodes CDR1 MNHNS and CDR2 SASEGT. Trimming pared 4 bases from V and 7 bases from J, leaving 17 bases between. This CDR3 is built from 15 residues. The CDR3 sequence is CASSGGATVGQPQHF. The CDR3 DNA reads TGTGCCAGCAGTGGGGGAGCGACTGTCGGACAGCCCCAGCATTTT.

The chain uses TRBV4-2 and TRBJ2-3; no definite D call. The CDR3 has 13 amino acids. V dropped 3 bases and J dropped 4 bases, with 8 bases sitting between them. The germline V gene encodes CDR1 LGHNA and CDR2 YNFKEQ. CDR3 amino acids: CASSQSYSDTQYF. CDR3 coding DNA: TGTGCCAGCAGCCAGTCTTATTCAGATACGCAGTATTTT.

As to this clonotype: One junction end does not reproduce the germline sequence, and a read error may be involved. V is TRBV20-1 and J is TRBJ2-1, with TRBD2 matching 7 bases. The CDR3 sequence is 14 residues long. Germline-derived CDR1 and CDR2 are DFQATT and SNEGSKA (reference sequence). The CDR3 DNA sequence: TGCAGTGATAGACCTAGCGGCCCCTACAATGAGCAGTTCTTC. This sequence encodes CSDRPSGPYNEQFF.

To note about this clonotype: A much bigger clone sits one base away, suggesting this may be a read error. This chain links TRBV7-9 with TRBJ2-3; no firm D call. The CDR3 runs to 12 residues. Trimming took off 3 bases at V and 5 bases at J, with 6 bases between the two ends. The germline CDR1 and CDR2 sequences are SEHNR and FQNEAQ (reference sequence). CDR3 in amino acids: CASSLGRDTQYF. DNA of the CDR3: TGTGCCAGCAGCTTGGGTAGAGATACGCAGTATTTT.

The rearrangement joins TRBV28 to TRBJ1-1; a possible D gene is TRBD1 (5 bases). With 5 bases removed from V and 10 bases from J, the gap between germline ends came to 17 bases. This CDR3 spans 13 amino acids. CDR1 is MDHEN and CDR2 is SYDVKM in the germline V gene. CDR3 loop: CASSVPGNVGAFF. The CDR3 region has the DNA TGTGCCAGCAGTGTCCCAGGGAACGTCGGAGCTTTCTTT.

This clonotype was counted at least ten times. This chain links TRBV28 with TRBJ1-5, with unresolved D. Trimming took 7 bases from V and 1 from J, leaving 14 bases between them. CDR3 length: 15 amino acids. Germline V gene sequence: CDR1 MDHEN, CDR2 SYDVKM. CDR3 nucleotides: TGTGCCAGCAATGCGCTGGCAGCGAGCAATCAGCCCCAGCATTTT. Translated, it gives CASNALAASNQPQHF.

This clonotype was counted only a few times. This chain links TRBV27 with TRBJ1-2; D is ambiguous. CDR1 is MNHEY and CDR2 is SMNVEV in the germline V gene (reference sequence). The CDR3 is 15 amino acids. The V and J ends lost 2 bases and 0 bases respectively, with 10 bases between them. DNA of the CDR3: TGTGCCAGCAGTTTAAAGCGGGAAGCTAACTATGGCTACACCTTC. This gives the protein CASSLKREANYGYTF.

This clonotype was detected ten times or more. This sequence joins TRBV5-1 and TRBJ1-1, with unresolved D. The CDR3 sequence is 14 residues long. Germline CDR1 SGHRS, CDR2 YFSETQ. V lost 0 bases to trimming and J lost 0 bases, with 6 bases between them. The CDR3 here is CASSLDDMNTEAFF. For the CDR3, the DNA is TGCGCCAGCAGCTTGGACGACATGAACACTGAAGCTTTCTTT.

Only a few counts were recorded for this clonotype. The V and J genes are TRBV29-1 and TRBJ2-1; D call uncertain. Per germline, CDR1 SQVTM and CDR2 ANQGSEA. The CDR3 length is 13 residues. The V gene lost 4 bases and the J gene lost 0 bases, with 7 bases spanning the gap. The CDR3 nucleotides read TGCAGCGTTGGGTTGAGCTCCTACAATGAGCAGTTCTTC. This sequence encodes CSVGLSSYNEQFF.

The chain has TRBV19 and TRBJ1-3; D call uncertain. Germline CDR1 and CDR2: LNHDA and SQIVND (reference sequence). Between the trimmed V and J ends, which lost 2 bases and 1 base, there was a span of 9 bases. The CDR3 has 15 amino acids. CDR3 nucleotides: TGTGCCAGTAGTATAAGTCGCAGTTCTGGAAACACCATATATTTT. Protein product: CASSISRSSGNTIYF.

This chain links TRBV18 with TRBJ2-3; no clear D gene. Germline CDR1 reads KGHSH; CDR2 reads LQKENI. V lost 4 bases and J lost 2, with 13 bases in between. The CDR3 spans 15 residues. In nucleotides, the CDR3 is TGTGCCAGCTCACGTTTAGGCAGCATCACAGATACGCAGTATTTT. Translating gives CASSRLGSITDTQYF.

This clonotype was picked up many times. The chain has TRBV6-6 and TRBJ1-2; D not resolved. Germline CDR1 and CDR2: MNHNY and SVGAGI (reference sequence). With 10 bases removed from V and 1 base from J, the gap between germline ends came to 13 bases. The CDR3 loop spans 13 amino acids. As DNA, the CDR3 is TGTGCCACCCCGGGGTCGATTAACTATGGCTACACCTTC. This sequence encodes CATPGSINYGYTF.